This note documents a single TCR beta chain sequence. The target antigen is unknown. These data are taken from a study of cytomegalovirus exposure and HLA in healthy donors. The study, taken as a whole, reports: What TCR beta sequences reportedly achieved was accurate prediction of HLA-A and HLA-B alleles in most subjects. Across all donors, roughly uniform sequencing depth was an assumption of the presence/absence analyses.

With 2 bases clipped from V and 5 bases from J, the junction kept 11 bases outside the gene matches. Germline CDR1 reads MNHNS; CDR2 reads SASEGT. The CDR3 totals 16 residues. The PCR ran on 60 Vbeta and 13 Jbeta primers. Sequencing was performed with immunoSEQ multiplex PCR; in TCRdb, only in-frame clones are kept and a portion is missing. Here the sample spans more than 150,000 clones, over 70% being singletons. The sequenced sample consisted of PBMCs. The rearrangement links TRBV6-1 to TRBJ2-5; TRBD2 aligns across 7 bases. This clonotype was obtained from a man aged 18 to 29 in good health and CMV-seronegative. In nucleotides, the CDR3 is TGTGCCAGCAGTGAAACGCCCCGGGTCGGGAGGGAGACCCAGTACTTC. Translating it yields CASSETPRVGRETQYF.